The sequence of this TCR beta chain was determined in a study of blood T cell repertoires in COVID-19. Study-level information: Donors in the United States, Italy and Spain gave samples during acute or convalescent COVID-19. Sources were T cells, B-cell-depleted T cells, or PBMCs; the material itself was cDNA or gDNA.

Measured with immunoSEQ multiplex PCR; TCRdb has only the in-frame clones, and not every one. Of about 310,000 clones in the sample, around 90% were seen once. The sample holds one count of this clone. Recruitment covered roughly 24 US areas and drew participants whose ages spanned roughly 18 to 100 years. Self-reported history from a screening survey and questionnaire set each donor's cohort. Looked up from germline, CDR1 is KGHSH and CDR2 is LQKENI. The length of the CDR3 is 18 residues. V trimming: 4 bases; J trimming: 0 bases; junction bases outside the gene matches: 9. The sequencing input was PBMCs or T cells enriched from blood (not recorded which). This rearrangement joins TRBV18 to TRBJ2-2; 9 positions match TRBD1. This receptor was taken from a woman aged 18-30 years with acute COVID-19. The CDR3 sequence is CASSRSGQGPANTGELFF. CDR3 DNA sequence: TGTGCCAGCTCACGGTCAGGACAGGGGCCCGCGAACACCGGGGAGCTGTTTTTT.